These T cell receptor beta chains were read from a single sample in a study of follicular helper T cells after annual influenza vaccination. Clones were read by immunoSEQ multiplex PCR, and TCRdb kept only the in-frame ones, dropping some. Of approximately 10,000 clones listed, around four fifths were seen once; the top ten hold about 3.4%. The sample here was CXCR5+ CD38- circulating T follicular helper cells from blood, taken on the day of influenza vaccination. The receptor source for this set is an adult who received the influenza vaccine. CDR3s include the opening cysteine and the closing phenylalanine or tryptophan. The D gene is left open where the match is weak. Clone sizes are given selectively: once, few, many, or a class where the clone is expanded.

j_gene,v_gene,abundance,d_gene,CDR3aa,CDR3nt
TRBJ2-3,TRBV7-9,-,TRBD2,CASRPGGAGSPADTQYF,TGTGCCAGCAGACCGGGGGGAGCAGGGAGCCCCGCAGATACGCAGTATTTT
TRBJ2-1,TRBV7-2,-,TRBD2,CASSLFFKREVNEQFF,TGTGCCAGCAGCTTGTTCTTCAAGCGGGAGGTCAATGAGCAGTTCTTC
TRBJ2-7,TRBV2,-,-,CASSEIGSYEQYF,TGTGCCAGCAGTGAAATCGGCAGCTACGAGCAGTACTTC
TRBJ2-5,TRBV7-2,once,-,CASSLPAWGLETQYF,TGTGCCAGCAGCTTGCCCGCATGGGGGTTAGAGACCCAGTACTTC
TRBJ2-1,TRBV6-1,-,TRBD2,CASSVSASGGYNEQFF,TGTGCCAGCAGTGTCTCCGCTAGCGGGGGTTACAATGAGCAGTTCTTC
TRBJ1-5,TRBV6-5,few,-,CASSRNTEQPQHF,TGTGCCAGCAGTAGGAACACGGAGCAGCCCCAGCATTTT
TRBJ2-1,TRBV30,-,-,CAWGRHYNEQFF,TGTGCCTGGGGTCGACATTACAATGAGCAGTTCTTC
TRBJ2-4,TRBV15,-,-,CATSRGGVQYF,TGTGCCACCAGCAGAGGGGGCGTTCAGTACTTC
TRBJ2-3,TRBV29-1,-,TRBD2,CSALGLRGGTTDTQYF,TGCAGCGCGTTAGGGCTCCGCGGGGGGACCACAGATACGCAGTATTTT
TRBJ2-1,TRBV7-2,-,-,CASSSSWDEQFF,TGTGCCAGCAGCTCCTCATGGGATGAGCAGTTCTTC
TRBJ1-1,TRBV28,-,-,CASSYSRNKAFF,TGTGCCAGCAGTTATAGCCGTAATAAGGCTTTCTTT
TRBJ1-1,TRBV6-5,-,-,CASLRGEDTEAFF,TGTGCCAGTCTGAGGGGGGAAGACACTGAAGCTTTCTTT
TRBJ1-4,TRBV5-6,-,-,CASSPTTTYATNEKLFF,TGTGCCAGCAGCCCTACAACTACCTATGCAACTAATGAAAAACTGTTTTTT
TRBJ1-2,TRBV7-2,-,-,CASSLGNRKEGYTF,TGTGCCAGCAGCTTAGGAAACAGGAAGGAGGGCTACACCTTC
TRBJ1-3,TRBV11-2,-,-,CARLNVSGNTIYF,TGTGCCAGGTTGAATGTTTCTGGAAACACCATATATTTT
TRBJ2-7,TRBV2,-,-,CASSEDPLGWYEQYF,TGTGCCAGCAGTGAGGATCCCTTGGGTTGGTACGAGCAGTACTTC
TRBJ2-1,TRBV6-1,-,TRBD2,CASSGTTNEQFF,TGTGCCAGCAGCGGGACTACCAATGAGCAGTTCTTC
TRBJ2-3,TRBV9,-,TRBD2,CASSSPSGGAYTQYF,TGTGCCAGCAGCTCACCTAGCGGGGGGGCTTATACGCAGTATTTT
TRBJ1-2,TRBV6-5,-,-,CATKVQGGGYTF,TGTGCCACTAAAGTACAGGGAGGCGGCTACACCTTC
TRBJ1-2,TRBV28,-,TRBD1,CASHVQGISYGYTF,TGTGCCAGCCACGTACAGGGGATTTCCTATGGCTACACCTTC
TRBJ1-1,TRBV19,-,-,CASSFGQKNTEAFF,TGTGCCAGTAGTTTTGGACAGAAAAACACTGAAGCTTTCTTT
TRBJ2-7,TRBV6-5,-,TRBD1,CASSYSGTVSYEQYF,TGTGCCAGCAGTTACTCCGGGACAGTTTCCTACGAGCAGTACTTC
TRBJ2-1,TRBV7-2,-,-,CASSIPSRAREQFF,TGTGCCAGCAGCATACCGTCTAGGGCGAGGGAGCAGTTCTTC
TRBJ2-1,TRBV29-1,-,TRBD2,CSDPTSGDNNEQFF,TGCAGCGATCCCACTAGCGGAGATAACAATGAGCAGTTCTTC
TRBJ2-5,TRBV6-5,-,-,CASSQAPTGETQYF,TGTGCCAGCAGCCAAGCCCCGACGGGAGAGACCCAGTACTTC
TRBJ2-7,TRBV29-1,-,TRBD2,CSVSGTSGGSYEQYF,TGCAGCGTTAGCGGGACTAGCGGGGGATCCTACGAGCAGTACTTC
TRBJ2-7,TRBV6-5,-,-,CASSSPGRQAYEQYF,TGTGCCAGCAGTTCCCCGGGCCGTCAAGCCTACGAGCAGTACTTC
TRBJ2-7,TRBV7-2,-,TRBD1,CASSLDLGTGGYEQYF,TGTGCCAGCAGCTTAGACCTCGGGACAGGGGGCTACGAGCAGTACTTC
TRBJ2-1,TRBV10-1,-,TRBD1,CARNHRGSCSYNEQFF,TGCGCCAGAAACCACAGGGGCTCCTGCTCCTACAATGAGCAGTTCTTC
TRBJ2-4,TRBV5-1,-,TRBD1,CASSSRTGDIQYF,TGCGCCAGCAGCTCAAGGACAGGGGACATTCAGTACTTC
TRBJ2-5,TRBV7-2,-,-,CASSLGGRYQETQYF,TGTGCCAGCAGCTTAGGGGGGCGGTACCAAGAGACCCAGTACTTC
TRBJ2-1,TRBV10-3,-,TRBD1,CAISEPTGVRNEQFF,TGTGCCATCAGTGAACCAACAGGGGTTCGCAATGAGCAGTTCTTC
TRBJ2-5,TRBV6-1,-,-,CASSRLGRSETQYF,TGTGCCAGCAGTAGACTCGGTAGGTCCGAGACCCAGTACTTC
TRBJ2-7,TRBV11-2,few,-,CASSFLQDTYEQYF,TGTGCCAGCAGCTTCCTTCAGGATACCTACGAGCAGTACTTC
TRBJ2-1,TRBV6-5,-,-,CASSYSQGGIHNEQFF,TGTGCCAGCAGTTACTCGCAGGGAGGTATCCACAATGAGCAGTTCTTC
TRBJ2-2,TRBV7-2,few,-,CASSQQDTGELFF,TGTGCCAGCAGCCAACAAGACACCGGGGAGCTGTTTTTT
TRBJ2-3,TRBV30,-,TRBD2,CAWTGLQWDTQYF,TGTGCCTGGACGGGACTACAATGGGATACGCAGTATTTT
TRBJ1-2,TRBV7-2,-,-,CASSPIVGGPPHGYTF,TGTGCCAGCAGCCCAATAGTGGGGGGACCTCCTCATGGCTACACCTTC
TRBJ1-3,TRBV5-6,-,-,CASTGPHEYSSSGNTIYF,TGTGCCAGCACCGGGCCCCATGAGTATTCAAGCTCTGGAAACACCATATATTTT
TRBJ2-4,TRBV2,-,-,CASSVEAGTRQYF,TGTGCCAGCAGCGTAGAGGCCGGGACACGGCAGTACTTC
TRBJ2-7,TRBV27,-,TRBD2,CASSIRPPTSGVSYEQYF,TGTGCCAGCAGTATAAGGCCGCCGACTAGCGGGGTCTCCTACGAGCAGTACTTC
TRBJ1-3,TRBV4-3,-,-,CASSQVAFFGNTIYF,TGCGCCAGCAGCCAAGTGGCCTTTTTTGGAAACACCATATATTTT
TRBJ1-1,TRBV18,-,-,CASSPQRDTEAFF,TGTGCCAGCTCACCCCAGCGAGACACTGAAGCTTTCTTT
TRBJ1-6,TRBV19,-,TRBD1,CASSPTDRGIGSPLHF,TGTGCCAGTAGCCCTACGGACAGGGGCATAGGTTCACCCCTCCACTTT
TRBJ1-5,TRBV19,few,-,CASRSGQGSNQPQHF,TGTGCCAGTAGATCGGGGCAGGGAAGCAATCAGCCCCAGCATTTT
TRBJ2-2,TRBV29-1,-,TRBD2,CSVEASGGPNTGELFF,TGCAGCGTTGAAGCTAGCGGGGGCCCGAACACCGGGGAGCTGTTTTTT
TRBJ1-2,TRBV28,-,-,CASSSYSGYTF,TGTGCCAGCAGTTCCTACTCCGGCTACACCTTC
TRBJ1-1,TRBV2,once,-,CASSEERNTEAFF,TGTGCCAGCAGTGAAGAGCGGAACACTGAAGCTTTCTTT
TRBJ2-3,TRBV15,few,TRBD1,CATSREGRRGQGPTDTQYF,TGTGCCACCAGCAGAGAAGGCAGGAGGGGACAGGGGCCCACAGATACGCAGTATTTT
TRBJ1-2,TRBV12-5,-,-,CASGEVNFRIVDYGYTF,TGTGCTAGTGGTGAGGTCAACTTTCGGATCGTCGACTATGGCTACACCTTC
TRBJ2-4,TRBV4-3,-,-,CASSQEDGVSKNIQYF,TGCGCCAGCAGCCAAGAGGACGGGGTTAGCAAAAACATTCAGTACTTC
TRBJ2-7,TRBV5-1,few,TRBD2,CASSSGTSAEQYF,TGCGCCAGCAGCTCGGGGACTAGCGCCGAGCAGTACTTC
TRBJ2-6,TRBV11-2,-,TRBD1,CASSSVRGRGSAGANVLTF,TGTGCCAGCAGCTCCGTAAGGGGCAGGGGGTCCGCTGGGGCCAACGTCCTGACTTTC
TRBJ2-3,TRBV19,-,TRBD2,CASRIAAGATDTQYF,TGTGCCAGTAGGATAGCGGCGGGAGCTACAGATACGCAGTATTTT
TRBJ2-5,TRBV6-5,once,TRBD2,CASTKNGDRGGTQYF,TGTGCCAGCACCAAGAACGGGGACCGCGGGGGGACCCAGTACTTC
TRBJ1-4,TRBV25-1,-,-,CASSEAGRGKLFF,TGTGCCAGCAGTGAAGCGGGCCGTGGGAAACTGTTTTTT
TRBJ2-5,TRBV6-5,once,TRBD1,CASSGDRGRRETQYF,TGTGCCAGCAGTGGGGACAGGGGGCGCCGAGAGACCCAGTACTTC